This paragraph reports one T cell receptor beta chain. No antigen is known for it. The PCR used 60 Vbeta and 13 Jbeta primers. TCRdb's copy holds only in-frame clones and misses some; the assay was immunoSEQ multiplex PCR. The sample lists some 130,000 clones, 75% to 85% occurring once. Per the germline V gene, CDR1 is SGHTA and CDR2 is FQGNSA. V lost 5 bases and J lost 1, with 12 bases in between. The CDR3 covers 15 residues. The sample is drawn from a study of cytomegalovirus exposure and HLA in healthy donors. Findings and limits, study-wide: Previous analysis showed most TCR beta V segments were productive about 90% or about 30% of the time.

The sample comprised PBMCs. The chain carries TRBV7-2 and TRBJ1-5; unclear D gene. The origin of this receptor is a male donor in good health and CMV-seronegative. The CDR3 DNA reads TGTGCCAGCAGCCCGCAGACACTCAGCAATCAGCCCCAGCATTTT. It codes for CASSPQTLSNQPQHF. The variable domain in full, completed from reference TRBV7-2 and TRBJ1-5, reads GAGVSQSPSNKVTEKGKDVELRCDPISGHTALYWYRQSLGQGLEFLIYFQGNSAPDKSGLPSDRFSAERTGGSVSTLTIQRTQQEDSAVYLCASSPQTLSNQPQHFGDGTRLSIL.